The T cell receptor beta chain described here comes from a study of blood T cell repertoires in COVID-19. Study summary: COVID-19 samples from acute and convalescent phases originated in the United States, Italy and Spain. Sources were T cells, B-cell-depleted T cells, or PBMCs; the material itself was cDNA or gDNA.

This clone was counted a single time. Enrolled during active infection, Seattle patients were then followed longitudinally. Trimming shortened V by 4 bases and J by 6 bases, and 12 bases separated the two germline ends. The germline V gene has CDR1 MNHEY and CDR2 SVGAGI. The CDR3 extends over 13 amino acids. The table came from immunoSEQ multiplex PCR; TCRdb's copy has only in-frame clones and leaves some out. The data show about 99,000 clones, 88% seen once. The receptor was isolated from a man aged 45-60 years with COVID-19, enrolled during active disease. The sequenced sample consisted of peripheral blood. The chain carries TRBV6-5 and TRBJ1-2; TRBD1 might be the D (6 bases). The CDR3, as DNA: TGTGCCAGCAGTTTCCAGGGGACGGATGGCTACACCTTC. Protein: CASSFQGTDGYTF.